These 14 T cell receptor beta chains originate from one sample sequenced in a study of vaccination and CD4 T cells after COVID-19. This sample's treatment: roughly 10-day PBMC culture with coronavirus spike peptide pools or control peptides (ViraFEST assay). The antigens for these receptors are not known. With the Oncomine TCR Beta short-read assay, DNA from cultured CD4+ T cells was sequenced. One entry per CDR3 protein, called by TCRdb with MiXCR from the PCR reads. The table shows under 10,000 distinct CDR3 sequences, with around half occurring only once. Sequenced: CD4+ T cells from blood, cultured in vitro. The receptors originated from a human donor who had recovered from COVID-19.

The chain recombines TRBV7-9 with TRBJ1-3, with D possibly TRBD1 on 6 matching bases. CDR1 and CDR2 (germline): SEHNR, FQNEAQ (reference sequence). The germline V and J ends were trimmed by 3 bases and 0 bases, with 9 bases remaining between them. The CDR3 length is 15 residues. CDR3 nucleotides: TGTGCCAGCAGCTTGCGGGGGCGCTCTGGAAACACCATATATTTT. Translating gives CASSLRGRSGNTIYF.

This clonotype was counted between two and nine times. The rearrangement links TRBV2 to TRBJ2-1, with D uncertain. Trimming shortened V by 8 bases and J by 1 base, and 15 bases separated the two germline ends. Germline V gene lookup returns CDR1 SNHLY and CDR2 FYNNEI. The CDR3 extends over 15 amino acids. The DNA for the CDR3 is TGTGCCAGCGGTGGACCCGCCCGGTCCTACAATGAGCAGTTCTTC. Its translation: CASGGPARSYNEQFF.

This clonotype has just a few counts. The chain uses TRBV7-6 and TRBJ2-3, with TRBD2 matching 8 bases. CDR3 length: 14 residues. J lost 6 bases, V lost 4 bases, and 6 bases had no gene match. CDR1 is SGHVS, CDR2 FNYEAQ, per germline. The CDR3 loop is CASSSSGGADTQYF. CDR3 nucleotides: TGTGCCAGCAGCTCATCCGGGGGGGCTGATACGCAGTATTTT.

The rearrangement joins TRBV29-1 to TRBJ1-2; D remains unclear. Germline V CDR1 and CDR2: SQVTM, ANQGSEA. The CDR3 totals 15 residues. V gave up 1 base and J gave up 4 bases, with 16 bases separating them. CDR3 amino acids: CSVEASPERGYGYTF. The CDR3 DNA reads as TGCAGCGTTGAAGCTTCTCCAGAACGGGGCTATGGCTACACCTTC.

The rearrangement links TRBV10-3 to TRBJ1-2; the match to TRBD1 covers 8 bases. The CDR3 contains 13 residues. Germline loops: CDR1 ENHRY, CDR2 SYGVKD. J lost 7 bases, V lost 7 bases, and 8 bases had no gene match. In nucleotides, the CDR3 is TGTGCCATCACCCCAGGACAGGGAGGTGGCTACACCTTC. Its translation: CAITPGQGGGYTF.

This chain connects TRBV6-5 to TRBJ2-6, with 7 bases fitting TRBD1. With V trimmed by 0 bases and J by 9 bases, 5 bases remained unmatched. This CDR3 is built from 15 residues. The germline V gene encodes CDR1 MNHEY and CDR2 SVGAGI. The CDR3 DNA follows: TGTGCCAGCAGTTACTCCGATCGACAGGGCAACGTCCTGACTTTC. Translated, it gives CASSYSDRQGNVLTF.

The V gene is TRBV12-5, the J gene TRBJ1-2; 7 nucleotides agree with TRBD1. This CDR3 is 15 amino acids long. The ends lost 1 base at V and 2 bases at J; junction bases unmatched: 4. The germline V gene has CDR1 LGHNT and CDR2 FRNRAP. CDR3: CASGLEQGTNYGYTF. The CDR3 coding sequence is TGTGCTAGTGGTTTGGAACAGGGGACCAACTATGGCTACACCTTC.

The rearrangement joins TRBV5-1 to TRBJ2-3; 8 nucleotides match TRBD2. This CDR3 has 12 residues. V gave up 4 bases and J gave up 8 bases; unmatched junction bases: 3. Germline V CDR1 and CDR2: SGHRS, YFSETQ. CDR3 residues: CASSASGGTQYF. The CDR3, as DNA: TGCGCCAGCAGCGCCAGCGGGGGTACGCAGTATTTT.

The chain combines TRBV6-1 with TRBJ1-6, with 8 bases that match TRBD1. In germline, CDR1 is MNHNS, CDR2 SASEGT. V gave up 10 bases and J gave up 7 bases; unmatched junction bases: 15. This CDR3 region has 16 residues. The CDR3 loop is CANSPTGTGRNSPLHF. CDR3 coding DNA: TGTGCCAACTCCCCTACCGGGACAGGAAGAAATTCACCCCTCCACTTT.

The chain employs TRBV7-2 and TRBJ2-5; D possibly uses TRBD1 or TRBD2 (5 bases each). V was trimmed by 1 base and J by 4 bases, leaving 16 bases between them. The CDR3 is made up of 16 amino acids. Germline-derived CDR1 and CDR2 are SGHTA and FQGNSA. The DNA of the CDR3 is TGTGCCAGCAGCTTAGAGGCCCGTATCGGGGCAGAGACCCAGTACTTC. It codes for CASSLEARIGAETQYF.

The chain links TRBV2 to TRBJ2-1; 11 positions agree with TRBD2. There are 15 residues in the CDR3. The germline CDR1 and CDR2 sequences are SNHLY and FYNNEI. Trimming cost V 7 bases and J 3 bases; bases outside gene matches: 5. CDR3 in amino acids: CASNLAGGLYNEQFF. CDR3 in DNA: TGTGCCAGCAACCTAGCGGGAGGCCTCTACAATGAGCAGTTCTTC.

The V gene is TRBV19, the J gene TRBJ2-7; 10 bases match TRBD1. The CDR3 loop spans 16 amino acids. J gave up 3 bases and V 3 bases, and 8 bases lay outside the gene matches. In germline, CDR1 is LNHDA, CDR2 SQIVND (reference sequence). CDR3 nucleotides: TGTGCCAGTAGTATGGAGGTGACAGGGGGCTTCTACGAGCAGTACTTC. This sequence encodes CASSMEVTGGFYEQYF.

J is TRBJ2-2 and V is TRBV6-1; D remains unclear. The CDR3 extends over 13 amino acids. V was trimmed by 4 bases and J by 7 bases, leaving 10 bases between them. The V gene's germline CDR1 is MNHNS and CDR2 SASEGT. CDR3 residues: CASSGGLSGELFF. In DNA, the CDR3 is TGTGCCAGCAGTGGAGGCCTGAGCGGGGAGCTGTTTTTT.

The chain employs TRBV10-3 and TRBJ2-5, with D possibly being TRBD1 or TRBD2 (5 bases each). The V gene lost 2 bases and the J gene lost 7 bases, with 17 bases spanning the gap. This CDR3 is 15 amino acids long. Germline values: CDR1 ENHRY, CDR2 SYGVKD. The CDR3 here is CAISEARGLQSTQYF. CDR3 DNA: TGTGCCATCAGTGAGGCGAGGGGTCTTCAGTCGACCCAGTACTTC.